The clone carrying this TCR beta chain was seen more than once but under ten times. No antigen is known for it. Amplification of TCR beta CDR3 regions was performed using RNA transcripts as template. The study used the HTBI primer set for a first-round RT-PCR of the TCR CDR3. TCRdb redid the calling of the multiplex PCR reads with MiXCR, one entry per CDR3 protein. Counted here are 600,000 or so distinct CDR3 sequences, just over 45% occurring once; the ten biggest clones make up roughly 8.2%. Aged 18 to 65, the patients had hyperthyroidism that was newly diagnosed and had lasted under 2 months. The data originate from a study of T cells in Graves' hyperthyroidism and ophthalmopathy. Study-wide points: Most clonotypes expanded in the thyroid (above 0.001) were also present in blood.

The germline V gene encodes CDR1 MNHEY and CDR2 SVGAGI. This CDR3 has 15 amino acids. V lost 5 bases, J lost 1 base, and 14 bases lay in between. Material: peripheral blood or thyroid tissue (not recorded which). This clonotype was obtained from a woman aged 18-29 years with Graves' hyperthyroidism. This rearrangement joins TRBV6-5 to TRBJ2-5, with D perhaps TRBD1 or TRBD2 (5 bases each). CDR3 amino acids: CASSEAVRVQETQYF. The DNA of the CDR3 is TGTGCCAGCAGTGAAGCGGTCAGGGTCCAAGAGACCCAGTACTTC.